The subject of this entry is one TCR beta chain. The data belong to a study of blood T cell repertoires in COVID-19. V lost 4 bases and J lost 5, with 16 bases in between. Germline values: CDR1 SGHRS, CDR2 YFSETQ. The CDR3 spans 15 residues. Repertoires were generated with immunoSEQ multiplex PCR, while TCRdb's copy carries only in-frame clones and drops some. The sample consists of 240,000 or so clones, 85% to 90% of them appearing once. The receptor's source is a man aged 50 or older who had been exposed to COVID-19. Sequenced sample: PBMCs or T cells enriched from blood (not recorded which). The chain is built from TRBV5-1 and TRBJ1-5; tentative D call: TRBD1 (6 bases). CDR3 sequence: CASSQGSGVDQPQHF. The CDR3 nucleotides read TGCGCCAGCAGCCAGGGGTCAGGGGTGGATCAGCCCCAGCATTTT.